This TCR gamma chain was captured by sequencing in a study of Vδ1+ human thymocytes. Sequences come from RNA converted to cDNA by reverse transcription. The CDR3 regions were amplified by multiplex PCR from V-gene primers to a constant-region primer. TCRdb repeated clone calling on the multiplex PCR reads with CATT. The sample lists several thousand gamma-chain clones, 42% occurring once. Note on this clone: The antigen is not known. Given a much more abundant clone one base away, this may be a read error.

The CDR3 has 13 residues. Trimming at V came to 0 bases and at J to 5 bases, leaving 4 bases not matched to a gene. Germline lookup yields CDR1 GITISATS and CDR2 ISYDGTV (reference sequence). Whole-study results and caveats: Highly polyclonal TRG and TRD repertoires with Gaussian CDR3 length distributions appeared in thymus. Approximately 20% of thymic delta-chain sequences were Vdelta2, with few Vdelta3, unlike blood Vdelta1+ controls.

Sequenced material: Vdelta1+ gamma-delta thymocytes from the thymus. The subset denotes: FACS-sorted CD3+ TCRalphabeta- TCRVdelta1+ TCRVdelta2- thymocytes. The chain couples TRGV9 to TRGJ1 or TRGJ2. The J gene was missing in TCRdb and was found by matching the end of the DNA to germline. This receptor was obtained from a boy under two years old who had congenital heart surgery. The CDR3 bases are TGTGCCTTGTGGGAGGTGCATGATTATAAGAAACTCTTT. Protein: CALWEVHDYKKLF.